The clone carrying this TCR beta chain was seen a handful of times. Its antigen is currently unknown. Primers included in the PCR were 60 Vbeta and 13 Jbeta primers. TCRdb's table, derived via immunoSEQ multiplex PCR, lists solely in-frame clones and lacks some. This sample has about 110,000 clones, with roughly 85% found just once. The sample originates from a study of cytomegalovirus exposure and HLA in healthy donors. On the study more broadly: Prior work identified around 120 million unique TCR beta sequences in 150 million to 200 million T cells. Overall study results and limits: Prior analysis indicated that the majority of TCR beta V segments exhibited productivity approximately 87% or approximately 30% of the time.

The CDR3 extends over 17 amino acids. The V gene lost 1 base and the J gene lost 0 bases, with 14 bases spanning the gap. The germline V gene has CDR1 SEHNR and CDR2 FQNEAQ (reference sequence). This receptor was obtained from a woman aged 40 to 55 in good health and CMV-seronegative. The rearrangement joins TRBV7-9 to TRBJ2-3, with D hard to call. Sequencing used PBMCs. The CDR3 here is CASSLDSPSSSTDTQYF. The CDR3 nucleotides are TGTGCCAGCAGCTTAGACAGCCCCTCATCAAGCACAGATACGCAGTATTTT. Full variable domain (remainder filled in from reference TRBV7-9 and TRBJ2-3): DTGVSQNPRHKITKRGQNVTFRCDPISEHNRLYWYRQTLGQGPEFLTYFQNEAQLEKSRLLSDRFSAERPKGSFSTLEIQRTEQGDSAMYLCASSLDSPSSSTDTQYFGPGTRLTVL.